A single sample is the source of the 27 T cell receptor beta chains below, sequenced in a study of T-cell memory formation after mild COVID-19. MiXCR, applied by TCRdb to the 5' RACE reads, yields one record per CDR3 protein. The data hold about 400,000 distinct CDR3 sequences, with approximately 18% observed a single time. Material: PBMCs or a T cell subset sorted from them (not recorded which). The receptor set was obtained from a man between 18 and 29 years old who had mild COVID-19 (a few samples of this study predate the infection). Cell type and time point are not known.

The rearrangement links TRBV4-3 to TRBJ1-1; D may be TRBD1 (5 bases). V was trimmed by 0 bases and J by 6 bases, leaving 14 bases between them. Looked up from germline, CDR1 is LGHNA and CDR2 is YSLEER. CDR3 length: 15 amino acids. The CDR3, as DNA: TGCGCCAGCAGCCAAGATTCGGGGCCGGGCGCTGAAGCTTTCTTT. It yields the protein CASSQDSGPGAEAFF.

This clonotype was found a few times. The chain has TRBV6-6 and TRBJ2-3; the match to TRBD2 covers 7 bases. Trimming at V came to 10 bases and at J to 2 bases, leaving 12 bases not matched to a gene. Looked up from germline, CDR1 is MNHNY and CDR2 is SVGAGI (reference sequence). The length of the CDR3 is 15 residues. The CDR3 DNA reads TGTGCCATCGGGGAGGGCGGGGCCCCCACAGATACGCAGTATTTT. Its translation: CAIGEGGAPTDTQYF.

The V call is TRBV10-3, the J call TRBJ2-1, with 10 bases aligning to TRBD2. Trimming took 3 bases from V and 5 from J; bases not matched to a gene: 4. In germline, CDR1 is ENHRY, CDR2 SYGVKD. This CDR3 comprises 15 residues. CDR3 sequence reads: CAISELAGSDNEQFF. The CDR3 DNA sequence: TGTGCCATCAGTGAACTAGCGGGGTCTGACAATGAGCAGTTCTTC.

The chain has TRBV11-1 and TRBJ2-7, with a tentative D call TRBD1 (5 bases). V was trimmed by 3 bases and J by 7 bases, leaving 19 bases between them. The CDR3 extends over 15 amino acids. Germline-derived CDR1 and CDR2 are SGHAT and FQDESV (reference sequence). CDR3 residues: CASSFRIFDSREQYF. The CDR3 DNA follows: TGTGCCAGCAGCTTCAGAATTTTCGACAGTCGGGAGCAGTACTTC.

The gene calls are TRBV10-3 and TRBJ1-4, with a possible D match to TRBD1 (5 bases). The CDR3 is 13 amino acids. CDR1 is ENHRY and CDR2 is SYGVKD in the germline V gene. The V and J ends lost 4 bases and 7 bases respectively, with 10 bases between them. This CDR3 reads CAISVGGAEKLFF. Written as DNA, the CDR3 is TGTGCCATCAGTGTGGGGGGTGCTGAAAAACTGTTTTTT.

This rearrangement joins TRBV7-9 to TRBJ1-4; 7 bases are a match to TRBD1. This CDR3 is built from 15 residues. Germline V gene lookup returns CDR1 SEHNR and CDR2 FQNEAQ (reference sequence). V gave up 6 bases and J gave up 4 bases; unmatched junction bases: 8. As DNA, the CDR3 is TGTGCCAGCAGTCGGGGGGGACAGTTTAATGAAAAACTGTTTTTT. Encoded protein: CASSRGGQFNEKLFF.

This clonotype appeared many times. V is TRBV12-3 or TRBV12-4 and J is TRBJ1-5; D is unclear. The CDR3 sequence is 13 residues long. Trimming left V 1 base short and J 6 bases short, with 7 bases between. CDR3 in amino acids: CASSLGARQPQHF. In DNA, the CDR3 is TGTGCCAGCAGTTTAGGGGCTCGTCAGCCCCAGCATTTT.

The chain carries TRBV2 and TRBJ2-5; possible D gene TRBD1, 6 bases. Trimming took off 4 bases at V and 2 bases at J, with 8 bases between the two ends. CDR1 and CDR2 from the germline V gene are SNHLY and FYNNEI. The CDR3 covers 13 residues. The CDR3 DNA is TGTGCCAGCAGTGTGGGACATCAAGAGACCCAGTACTTC. Its protein product is CASSVGHQETQYF.

V and J are TRBV10-3 and TRBJ2-3, with 9 bases that match TRBD1. This CDR3 is 15 amino acids long. CDR1 is ENHRY, CDR2 SYGVKD, per germline. The V segment lost 5 bases and the J segment 3 bases; nucleotides outside the gene matches: 6. In nucleotides, the CDR3 is TGTGCCATCAGTCAAATGACAGGGGGGACAGATACGCAGTATTTT. As protein: CAISQMTGGTDTQYF.

The chain joins TRBV29-1 to TRBJ1-2; TRBD1 matches at 7 bases. The length of the CDR3 is 12 residues. Germline trimming cut 3 bases from V and 5 bases from J; bases unmatched to any gene: 3. Germline CDR1 reads SQVTM; CDR2 reads ANQGSEA. The chain's CDR3 is CSVDGQEYGYTF. The DNA of the CDR3 is TGCAGCGTTGACGGACAGGAGTATGGCTACACCTTC.

Only a few counts were recorded for this clonotype. The chain uses TRBV2 and TRBJ1-2; 7 nucleotides line up with TRBD1. The trim removed 4 bases at V and 0 bases at J, leaving 2 bases unmatched. CDR3 length: 14 amino acids. Germline CDR1 and CDR2: SNHLY and FYNNEI. The CDR3 sequence is CASSAQGSNYGYTF. DNA for the CDR3: TGTGCCAGCAGTGCACAGGGGTCTAACTATGGCTACACCTTC.

V is TRBV7-2 and J is TRBJ1-1; D is possibly TRBD1 (6 bases). V lost 3 bases to trimming and J lost 5 bases, with 13 bases between them. The CDR3 covers 14 residues. Germline V gene lookup returns CDR1 SGHTA and CDR2 FQGNSA. The CDR3 region is CASSLALQGTEAFF. The CDR3 DNA sequence: TGTGCCAGCAGCTTGGCCCTTCAGGGGACTGAAGCTTTCTTT.

This clonotype was seen more than once but under ten times. The chain has TRBV2 and TRBJ2-2; unclear D gene. This CDR3 is 16 amino acids long. V lost 3 bases and J lost 1, with 12 bases in between. CDR1 and CDR2 (germline): SNHLY, FYNNEI. CDR3 amino acids: CASSERAILNTGELFF. The DNA for the CDR3 is TGTGCCAGCAGTGAGCGAGCAATTTTGAACACCGGGGAGCTGTTTTTT.

This clonotype was seen just once. The chain recombines TRBV5-6 with TRBJ1-1; 10 nucleotides align to TRBD1. This CDR3 comprises 15 residues. Germline V gives CDR1 SGHDT, CDR2 YYEEEE. The V and J ends lost 4 bases and 8 bases, in that order; junction bases with no gene match: 11. The CDR3 coding sequence is TGTGCCAGCAGCCTAACGGGACAGGGGTTAGTGGAAGCTTTCTTT. Translating gives CASSLTGQGLVEAFF.

The chain couples TRBV20-1 to TRBJ2-2; no clear D gene. Per the germline V gene, CDR1 is DFQATT and CDR2 is SNEGSKA (reference sequence). This CDR3 has 15 residues. Trimming shortened V by 0 bases and J by 4 bases, and 12 bases separated the two germline ends. In DNA, the CDR3 is TGCAGTGCTAGAGAGGCACAGCTTACCACCGGGGAGCTGTTTTTT. It encodes CSAREAQLTTGELFF.

The chain combines TRBV4-2 with TRBJ1-6; tentative D call: TRBD1 (5 bases). CDR1 is LGHNA and CDR2 is YNFKEQ in the germline V gene. Trimming took off 0 bases at V and 10 bases at J, with 16 bases between the two ends. CDR3 size: 16 residues. The CDR3 loop is CASSQDLVGLTSPLHF. CDR3 nucleotide sequence: TGTGCCAGCAGCCAAGATTTGGTGGGGCTAACGTCACCCCTCCACTTT.

There are a few counts of this clonotype. In DNA, the CDR3 is TGCGCCAGCAGCCCCTGGACTAGCGGGGGGAATACCGTCTCCTACGAGCAGTACTTC. Translation: CASSPWTSGGNTVSYEQYF. The V gene is TRBV5-1, the J gene TRBJ2-7; 14 bases line up with TRBD2. This CDR3 is 19 amino acids long. CDR1 is SGHRS, CDR2 YFSETQ, per germline. The V segment lost 4 bases and the J segment 0 bases; nucleotides outside the gene matches: 12.

The chain employs TRBV11-2 and TRBJ2-5, with D uncertain. V was clipped by 1 base and J by 5 bases, with 8 bases between them. CDR1 and CDR2 (germline): SGHAT, FQNNGV. The CDR3 is 13 amino acids. CDR3: CASSLGLFETQYF. The CDR3, as DNA: TGTGCCAGCAGCTTAGGGCTGTTCGAGACCCAGTACTTC.

This clonotype was detected only a few times. The chain carries TRBV12-3 or TRBV12-4 and TRBJ2-3; D possibly matches TRBD1 or TRBD2 (5 bases each). CDR3 length: 15 amino acids. With 1 base removed from V and 3 bases from J, the gap between germline ends came to 11 bases. The CDR3 bases are TGTGCCAGCAGTTTAGGAGGGGCGGCGACAGATACGCAGTATTTT. Its translation: CASSLGGAATDTQYF.

In this sample, this clonotype turned up once. This chain uses TRBV20-1 with TRBJ2-3; 7 bases map to TRBD1. The germline V gene has CDR1 DFQATT and CDR2 SNEGSKA (reference sequence). V was pared by 2 bases and J by 1 base, with 6 bases of the junction left unmatched. This CDR3 is 15 amino acids long. CDR3 loop: CSARSIQGGTDTQYF. The DNA of the CDR3 is TGCAGTGCTAGATCGATCCAGGGGGGCACAGATACGCAGTATTTT.

The chain has TRBV20-1 and TRBJ2-2; 11 nucleotides line up with TRBD2. The CDR3 sequence is 15 residues long. The ends lost 6 bases at V and 4 bases at J; junction bases unmatched: 7. Germline values: CDR1 DFQATT, CDR2 SNEGSKA (reference sequence). The CDR3 protein is CSAQTSGIGTGELFF. The CDR3 DNA sequence: TGCAGTGCCCAGACTAGCGGGATTGGCACCGGGGAGCTGTTTTTT.

The CDR3 loop is CASSEPPRSGEQYF. The CDR3 region has the DNA TGTGCCAGCAGTGAGCCCCCCCGGTCGGGTGAGCAGTACTTC. The chain links TRBV2 to TRBJ2-7, with D hard to call. The CDR3 is 14 amino acids. Germline V lookup: CDR1 SNHLY, CDR2 FYNNEI. Trimming stripped 3 bases from V and 7 bases from J, with 16 bases between. The full variable domain, in which reference TRBV2 and TRBJ2-7 provide the parts outside the CDR3, is EPEVTQTPSHQVTQMGQEVILRCVPISNHLYFYWYRQILGQKVEFLVSFYNNEISEKSEIFDDQFSVERPDGSNFTLKIRSTKLEDSAMYFCASSEPPRSGEQYFGPGTRLTVT.

This chain connects TRBV7-9 to TRBJ1-6; the D is unclear. The germline V and J ends were trimmed by 2 bases and 10 bases, with 12 bases remaining between them. Per germline, CDR1 SEHNR and CDR2 FQNEAQ (reference sequence). This CDR3 region has 14 residues. The CDR3 DNA follows: TGTGCCAGCAGCTTAAACCCCCCCGGGTCACCCCTCCACTTT. This codes for CASSLNPPGSPLHF.

This sequence joins TRBV24-1 and TRBJ1-1; tentatively, D is TRBD1 (6 bases). Germline lookup yields CDR1 KGHDR and CDR2 SFDVKD. The CDR3 has 12 residues. Trimming cost V 7 bases and J 9 bases, with 14 bases left between them. The CDR3 sequence: CATSDEQGKAFF. CDR3 sequence (DNA): TGTGCCACCAGCGATGAACAGGGTAAAGCTTTCTTT.

On this clonotype itself: This may arise from a read error, as a much more abundant clone is one base away. The rearrangement uses TRBV7-9 and TRBJ2-3; the D is unclear. The V gene's germline CDR1 is SEHNR and CDR2 FQNEAQ (reference sequence). The V gene lost 2 bases and the J gene lost 5 bases, with 2 bases spanning the gap. The CDR3 has 11 amino acids. The CDR3 is CASSLIDTQYF. In nucleotides, the CDR3 is TGTGCCAGCAGCTTAATAGATACGCAGTATTTT.

The chain uses TRBV7-9 and TRBJ1-1; D unresolved. Germline V lookup: CDR1 SEHNR, CDR2 FQNEAQ (reference sequence). V was pared by 5 bases and J by 11 bases, with 18 bases between. This CDR3 has 13 residues. The CDR3 sequence: CASSPEQTRLAFF. The CDR3 DNA reads TGTGCCAGCAGCCCCGAACAAACACGGTTGGCTTTCTTT.

The chain has TRBV7-2 and TRBJ1-2; no clear D. Germline V CDR1 and CDR2: SGHTA, FQGNSA. The CDR3 has 16 residues. Trimming took 5 bases from V and 8 from J, leaving 24 bases between them. The chain's CDR3 is CASSLPGYSAAGGYTF. DNA of the CDR3: TGTGCCAGCAGCCTCCCGGGGTACAGCGCCGCGGGGGGCTACACCTTC. The entire variable domain, with the rest obtained from reference TRBV7-2 and TRBJ1-2, is as follows: GAGVSQSPSNKVTEKGKDVELRCDPISGHTALYWYRQSLGQGLEFLIYFQGNSAPDKSGLPSDRFSAERTGGSVSTLTIQRTQQEDSAVYLCASSLPGYSAAGGYTFGSGTRLTVV.